These 25 T cell receptor beta chains originate from one sample sequenced in a study of tissue T cells after allogeneic stem cell transplantation. Method: immunoSEQ multiplex PCR; TCRdb's copy keeps in-frame clones and lacks some. The repertoire holds 48,000 or so clones, roughly 73% seen once, with about 0.71% in the top ten. The sequenced sample consisted of sorted cells pooled from one or two spleens. Receptors were obtained from a pool of C57BL/6 mice in good health.

About this clone: Gene labels here are mouse ones. The DNA ends 1 residue before the CDR3 does, and the rest of the CDR3 is filled in from the germline J gene. The chain is built from TRBV13-1 and TRBJ1-6; 7 bases match TRBD1. TRBJ1-6 is an open reading frame, and its role is uncertain. Germline V CDR1 and CDR2: NSHNY, SYGAGN. Trimming took 2 bases from V and 9 from J; bases not matched to a gene: 5. The CDR3 runs 14 residues. The CDR3 protein is CASSESRGVSPLYF. CDR3 DNA, as far as it was read: TGTGCCAGCAGTGAAAGCAGGGGGGTTTCGCCCCTCTAC.

Remarks on this clone: The listed genes are named as in mouse. The CDR3 extends 1 residue past the end of the read, so its final part is completed from the germline J gene. The chain is built from TRBV5 and TRBJ2-4, with 9 bases matching TRBD2. The V gene end was trimmed by 0 bases and the J gene end by 0 bases; junction bases not matched to a gene: 4. The germline gives CDR1 LGHNA, CDR2 YNLKQL (reference sequence). The CDR3 has 17 amino acids. Here the CDR3 reads CASSQETGGSSQNTLYF. CDR3 bases read: TGTGCCAGCAGCCAAGAAACTGGGGGGTCTAGTCAAAACACCTTGTAC.

Notes on this clone: Gene labels here are mouse ones. The CDR3 goes on 1 residue after the read ends, and that part is filled in from the germline J gene. This rearrangement joins TRBV13-2 to TRBJ2-4; possibly TRBD1 for D (6 bases). Germline V CDR1 and CDR2: NNHNN, SYGAGS (reference sequence). V was clipped by 5 bases and J by 3 bases, with 13 bases between them. The CDR3 extends over 14 amino acids. CDR3 loop: CASGTGKGQNTLYF. The part of the CDR3 DNA that was read is TGTGCCAGCGGAACAGGGAAGGGGCAAAACACCTTGTAC.

Concerning this clone: All gene names here are mouse names. The read terminates 1 residue before the CDR3 end, so the remaining end is supplied by the germline J gene. The chain employs TRBV13-2 and TRBJ2-7, with 9 bases matching TRBD2. The CDR3 consists of 17 residues. V lost 1 base, J lost 0 bases, and 8 bases stayed unmatched. Germline-derived CDR1 and CDR2 are NNHNN and SYGAGS (reference sequence). The CDR3 sequence: CASGDFGTGNSSYEQYF. Incomplete CDR3 DNA: TGTGCCAGCGGTGATTTTGGGACTGGGAATAGCTCCTATGAACAGTAC.

Note on this clone: The genes and germline here are from mouse. CDR3 region: CAWSLGIETLYF. Incomplete CDR3 DNA: TGTGCCTGGAGTCTAGGGATAGAAACGCTGTAT. This rearrangement joins TRBV31 to TRBJ2-3; no firm D call. The read is 1 residue too short to cover the CDR3 end, so that end is filled in from the germline J gene. The CDR3 length is 12 residues. From germline, CDR1 is GKSSPN and CDR2 SITVG. V lost 0 bases, J lost 5 bases, and 6 bases lay in between.

Regarding this clone: Mouse gene names and germline throughout. The read falls 1 residue short of the CDR3 end, and the missing part is taken from the germline J gene. The rearrangement joins TRBV13-2 to TRBJ2-5; D is perhaps TRBD2 (6 bases). The germline V and J ends were trimmed by 1 base and 5 bases, with 11 bases remaining between them. CDR1 NNHNN and CDR2 SYGAGS come from the germline V gene (reference sequence). The CDR3 extends over 14 amino acids. The CDR3 region is CASGDPGGGDTQYF. The DNA read from the CDR3 is TGTGCCAGCGGTGATCCGGGGGGAGGAGACACCCAGTAC.

As for this clone: Genes and germline come from the mouse. The read ends 1 residue early relative to the CDR3; the germline J gene fills the gap. The chain employs TRBV31 and TRBJ2-2; D is unclear. Trimming stripped 1 base from V and 0 bases from J, with 6 bases between. CDR3 length: 14 amino acids. The germline V gene has CDR1 GKSSPN and CDR2 SITVG. The sequenced CDR3 bases are TGTGCCTGGAGTCCCAAACCAAACACCGGGCAGCTCTAC. This gives the protein CAWSPKPNTGQLY. The CDR3 in full is CAWSPKPNTGQLYF.

A word on this clone: Genes and germline are mouse. The sequenced part of the CDR3 DNA is TGTGCCAGCAGTGGGGACAGCTACTATGCTGAGCAGTTC. Encoded protein: CASSGDSYYAEQF. The entire CDR3 is CASSGDSYYAEQFF. The chain carries TRBV13-1 and TRBJ2-1, with 7 positions matching TRBD1. The missing CDR3 end, 1 residue past where the read stops, is filled in from the germline J gene. V was clipped by 3 bases and J by 2 bases; unmatched bases: 2. In germline, CDR1 is NSHNY, CDR2 SYGAGN. CDR3 length equals 14 residues.

For this clone: Each gene name is a mouse one. The read halts 1 residue ahead of the CDR3 end, with the missing end drawn from the germline J gene. The chain joins TRBV14 to TRBJ2-1; the match to TRBD2 covers 12 bases. The CDR3 is made up of 15 amino acids. J lost 5 bases, V lost 2 bases, and 2 bases had no gene match. Germline CDR1 reads SGHDT; CDR2 reads FRDEAV. CDR3 DNA, as far as it was read: TGTGCCAGCAGTTTGACTGGGGGGGCCCATGCTGAGCAGTTC. Protein: CASSLTGGAHAEQF. The CDR3 as a whole reads CASSLTGGAHAEQFF.

A word on this clone: Germline and genes: mouse. With the read ending 1 residue before the CDR3 end, the germline J gene is used to fill in that end. The genes are TRBV13-3 and TRBJ2-7, with 7 bases lining up with TRBD2. Germline V gene lookup returns CDR1 NNHDY and CDR2 SYVADS. Losses at the gene ends were 3 bases for V and 3 bases for J; bases not matched to a gene: 6. The CDR3 runs 14 residues. CDR3 DNA, as far as it was read: TGTGCCAGCAGTGGCCTGGGGGAGGGCTATGAACAGTAC. Translating it yields CASSGLGEGYEQY. The whole CDR3 is CASSGLGEGYEQYF.

This clone showed up just a few times. The gene names given are mouse names. Read coverage stops 1 residue before the CDR3 terminus; the germline J gene supplies the remainder. The chain has TRBV2 and TRBJ2-2; 9 positions match TRBD2. The CDR3 extends over 17 amino acids. Germline V gene lookup returns CDR1 LGHNA and CDR2 YSYQKL. Unmatched junction bases numbered 3, after V lost 0 bases and J lost 1 base. CDR3 loop: CASSQDPGGGNTGQLYF. CDR3 bases read: TGTGCCAGCAGCCAAGATCCTGGGGGGGGAAACACCGGGCAGCTCTAC.

Concerning this clone: Genes and germline are mouse. The CDR3 extends 1 residue past the end of the read, so its final part is completed from the germline J gene. The rearrangement uses TRBV13-3 and TRBJ2-2; tentative D call: TRBD2 (5 bases). V shed 6 bases and J shed 4 bases, with 10 bases lying between them. Germline V gene lookup returns CDR1 NNHDY and CDR2 SYVADS. The CDR3 is made up of 13 amino acids. Incomplete CDR3 DNA: TGTGCCAGCAAGGCTGGGTGCACCGGGCAGCTCTAC. Its protein is CASKAGCTGQLY. In full, the CDR3 reads CASKAGCTGQLYF.

As concerns this clone: The genes are named according to mouse. With the read ending 1 residue before the CDR3 end, the germline J gene is used to fill in that end. The rearrangement joins TRBV3 to TRBJ2-3; 8 bases agree with TRBD2. Germline trimming cut 5 bases from V and 0 bases from J; bases unmatched to any gene: 4. The CDR3 runs 15 residues. The germline CDR1 and CDR2 sequences are SNHLY and FYNGKV (reference sequence). The CDR3 sequence is CASSRTGSSAETLYF. Incomplete CDR3 DNA: TGTGCCAGCAGCCGGACTGGGTCTAGTGCAGAAACGCTGTAT.

Concerning this clone itself: The genes are named according to mouse. The read ends 1 residue shy of where the CDR3 ends; the end is completed using the germline J gene. The chain is built from TRBV26 and TRBJ1-1; D gene uncertain. The V end was cut by 6 bases, the J end by 0 bases, with 8 bases between. CDR3 length: 13 amino acids. CDR1 and CDR2 (germline): KGHPV, FQNQEV (reference sequence). CDR3 bases read: TGTGCCAGCAGCTGGGAGGCAAACACAGAAGTCTTC. It specifies CASSWEANTEVF. The full CDR3 protein is CASSWEANTEVFF. The whole variable domain, remainder taken from reference TRBV26 and TRBJ1-1, is NSKVIQTPRYLVKGQGQKAKMRCIPEKGHPVVFWYQQNKNNEFKFLINFQNQEVLQQIDMTEKRFSAECPSNSPCSLEIQSSEAGDSALYLCASSWEANTEVFFGKGTRLTVV.

As regards this clone: Germline and genes here are mouse. Sequencing ends 1 residue short of the CDR3 end; the germline J gene provides the rest. This chain links TRBV5 with TRBJ1-4; D is ambiguous. Trimming removed 0 bases from V and 0 bases from J, with 5 bases in between. The CDR3 has 15 amino acids. Germline V gene data show CDR1 as LGHNA and CDR2 as YNLKQL (reference sequence). The CDR3 sequence: CASSQDTVSNERLFF. The part of the CDR3 DNA that was read is TGTGCCAGCAGCCAAGATACGGTTTCCAACGAAAGATTATTT.

In its sample, this clone was seen a few times. The gene names here belong to mouse. The read ends 1 residue before the CDR3 terminus; that terminus is restored from the germline J gene. The chain employs TRBV17 and TRBJ2-3; 10 bases map to TRBD2. This CDR3 has 16 amino acids. V lost 2 bases and J lost 2; bases outside the gene matches: 4. Germline V gene lookup returns CDR1 MNHDT and CDR2 YYDKIL. CDR3 sequence: CASSRLGGRLAETLYF. The sequenced CDR3 bases are TGTGCTAGCAGTAGACTGGGGGGGCGCCTTGCAGAAACGCTGTAT.

This clone was seen only a few times. Gene names follow the mouse nomenclature. The read is 1 residue too short to cover the CDR3 end, so that end is filled in from the germline J gene. J is TRBJ2-7 and V is TRBV13-1; 9 bases match TRBD2. The CDR3 is 14 residues long. Germline V gene sequence: CDR1 NSHNY, CDR2 SYGAGN. With 0 bases clipped from V and 6 bases from J, the junction kept 4 bases outside the gene matches. CDR3 sequence: CASSDATGGFEQYF. Incomplete CDR3 DNA: TGTGCCAGCAGTGATGCTACTGGGGGGTTTGAACAGTAC.

Regarding this clone: Mouse germline and gene names are used. The read stops 1 residue short of the end of the CDR3; the missing end is completed from the germline J gene. The chain uses TRBV1 and TRBJ2-7; TRBD2 matches at 9 bases. From germline, CDR1 is NSQYPW and CDR2 LRSPGD (reference sequence). The CDR3 sequence is 17 residues long. J lost 0 bases, V lost 2 bases, and 8 bases had no gene match. This CDR3 is CTCSAPSHWGDSYEQYF. The sequenced CDR3 bases are TGCACCTGCAGTGCACCCTCCCACTGGGGGGACTCCTATGAACAGTAC.

As for this clone: Gene and germline names: mouse. The read terminates 1 residue ahead of where the CDR3 ends, so the germline J gene completes it. The chain carries TRBV24 and TRBJ2-4; 12 positions agree with TRBD2. Germline lookup yields CDR1 KGHTA and CDR2 FRNEEI. V lost 4 bases, J lost 0 bases, and 8 bases stayed unmatched. The CDR3 consists of 18 residues. The sequenced CDR3 bases are TGTGCCAGCAGTCCATTGACTGGGGGGGCGCGAAGTCAAAACACCTTGTAC. This codes for CASSPLTGGARSQNTLY. The whole CDR3 sequence reads CASSPLTGGARSQNTLYF.

Of note for this clone: These gene names are mouse names. Read sequence stops 1 residue before the CDR3 end, and the germline J gene provides the missing end. The chain links TRBV20 to TRBJ2-1; D is possibly TRBD1 (5 bases). The CDR3 is made up of 13 amino acids. Trimming took 5 bases from V and 2 from J, leaving 10 bases between them. Germline V lookup: CDR1 GFQATS, CDR2 STVNSAI. CDR3 in amino acids: CGARGGDYAEQFF. Incomplete CDR3 DNA: TGTGGTGCTCGGGGAGGGGACTATGCTGAGCAGTTC.

Concerning this clone: The gene symbols are mouse symbols. The read halts 1 residue ahead of the CDR3 end, with the missing end drawn from the germline J gene. The chain has TRBV26 and TRBJ1-2; D is unresolved. The CDR3 spans 13 residues. Germline V gene data show CDR1 as KGHPV and CDR2 as FQNQEV (reference sequence). V lost 4 bases to trimming and J lost 0 bases, with 6 bases between them. CDR3 in amino acids: CASSRQTNSDYTF. The sequenced part of the CDR3 DNA is TGTGCCAGCAGTCGGCAGACAAACTCCGACTACACC.

A remark on this clone: Mouse gene names and germline throughout. The CDR3 end is not reached by the read, which stops 1 residue before it; the germline J gene fills it in. The sample contains more than one DNA sequence encoding this CDR3. The V gene is TRBV3, the J gene TRBJ1-2; D gene unclear. The germline V gene encodes CDR1 SNHLY and CDR2 FYNGKV (reference sequence). This CDR3 is 13 amino acids long. Between the trimmed V and J ends, which lost 2 bases and 2 bases, there was a span of 6 bases. The CDR3 DNA, read in part, is TGTGCCAGCAGCTTAAGGGCCAACTCCGACTACACC. Its protein is CASSLRANSDYT. The CDR3 as a whole reads CASSLRANSDYTF.

Worth noting for this clone: Mouse germline and gene names are used. Read coverage stops 1 residue before the CDR3 terminus; the germline J gene supplies the remainder. The J gene is TRBJ2-7, the V gene TRBV13-2; D is perhaps TRBD2 (6 bases). Germline CDR1 reads NNHNN; CDR2 reads SYGAGS (reference sequence). The CDR3 runs to 14 residues. Trimming removed 0 bases from V and 2 bases from J, with 9 bases in between. The sequenced part of the CDR3 DNA is TGTGCCAGCGGTGATGGGGTGGGGGCCTATGAACAGTAC. Encoded protein: CASGDGVGAYEQY. The whole CDR3 protein reads CASGDGVGAYEQYF.

Of note for this clone: Gene names are mouse gene names. The read finishes 1 residue shy of the CDR3 end, and the germline J gene is used to complete it. V is TRBV13-2 and J is TRBJ2-4, with 8 bases lining up with TRBD1. CDR1 is NNHNN, CDR2 SYGAGS, per germline (reference sequence). Unmatched junction bases numbered 3, after V lost 9 bases and J lost 3 bases. This CDR3 spans 12 amino acids. The sequenced part of the CDR3 DNA is TGTGCCATACAGGGGGTGCAAAACACCTTGTAC. It is translated as CAIQGVQNTLY. The CDR3 in full is CAIQGVQNTLYF.

Details on this clone: The listed genes are named as in mouse. The read ends 1 residue before the CDR3 terminus; that terminus is restored from the germline J gene. The chain is built from TRBV19 and TRBJ1-1, with D unclear. Germline loops: CDR1 FNHDT, CDR2 SITEND (reference sequence). Trimming took 4 bases from V and 0 from J, leaving 10 bases between them. This CDR3 is built from 14 residues. CDR3 amino acids: CASSLRQSNTEVFF. CDR3 DNA, as far as it was read: TGTGCCAGCAGTCTAAGACAATCAAACACAGAAGTCTTC. The entire variable domain, with the rest obtained from reference TRBV19 and TRBJ1-1, is as follows: GGIITQTPKFLIGQEGQKLTLKCQQNFNHDTMYWYRQDSGKGLRLIYYSITENDLQKGDLSEGYDASREKKSSFSLTVTSAQKNEMAVFLCASSLRQSNTEVFFGKGTRLTVV.